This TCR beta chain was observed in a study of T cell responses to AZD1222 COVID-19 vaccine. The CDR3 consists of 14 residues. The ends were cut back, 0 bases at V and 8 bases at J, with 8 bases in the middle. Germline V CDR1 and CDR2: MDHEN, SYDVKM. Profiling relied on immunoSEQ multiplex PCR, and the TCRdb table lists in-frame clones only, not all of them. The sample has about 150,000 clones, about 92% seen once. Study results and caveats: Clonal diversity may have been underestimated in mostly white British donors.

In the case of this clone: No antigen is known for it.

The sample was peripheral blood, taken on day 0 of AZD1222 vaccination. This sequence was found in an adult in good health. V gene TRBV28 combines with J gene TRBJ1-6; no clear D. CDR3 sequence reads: CASSLWQEDSPLHF. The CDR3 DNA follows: TGTGCCAGCAGTTTATGGCAGGAGGATTCACCCCTCCACTTT.